Each of the 8 T cell receptor beta chains below was sequenced from the same sample in a study of T-cell reconstitution after alpha-beta-depleted transplantation in children. For TCRbeta, the library was prepared with unique molecular identifiers. From the PCR reads, TCRdb called clonotypes with MiXCR, one entry per CDR3 protein. Found here are over 70,000 distinct CDR3 sequences, 9% to 15% of them singletons; the top ten hold approximately 15%. The material sequenced was PBMCs from the stem cell graft donor, taken from the stem cell graft. These receptors were obtained from a human donor who donated a stem cell graft to a child with inherited bone marrow failure.

This clonotype appeared many times. DNA of the CDR3: TGTGCCACCAGCAGAGATTTACTGAGTACACACGAGCAGTACTTC. Amino acid sequence: CATSRDLLSTHEQYF. The rearrangement joins TRBV15 to TRBJ2-7; D is undetermined. This CDR3 is built from 15 residues. The germline CDR1 and CDR2 sequences are LNHNV and YYDKDF (reference sequence). Trimming removed 0 bases from V and 5 bases from J, with 14 bases in between.

This clonotype was counted at least ten times. The gene calls are TRBV7-2 and TRBJ2-2; D is unresolved. Trimming removed 5 bases at V and 8 bases at J, with 12 bases between. Germline V lookup: CDR1 SGHTA, CDR2 FQGNSA. The length of the CDR3 is 13 residues. CDR3 bases: TGTGCCAGCAGCCGATCCTTACATGGGGAGCTGTTTTTT. This encodes CASSRSLHGELFF.

This clonotype turned up a few times. The chain uses TRBV7-2 and TRBJ2-7, with D hard to call. Germline loops: CDR1 SGHTA, CDR2 FQGNSA. CDR3 length equals 15 residues. The germline V and J ends were trimmed by 4 bases and 2 bases, with 15 bases remaining between them. CDR3 sequence (DNA): TGTGCCAGCAGCTCTAAACCCTCACTCACCTACGAGCAGTACTTC. Encoded protein: CASSSKPSLTYEQYF.

This clonotype was seen many times. The chain has TRBV12-3 or TRBV12-4 and TRBJ1-2; 7 bases line up with TRBD1. The CDR3 extends over 15 amino acids. J gave up 4 bases and V 5 bases, and 10 bases lay outside the gene matches. CDR3 loop: CASSKERGLGYGYTF. The CDR3, as DNA: TGTGCCAGCAGTAAAGAGAGGGGGCTCGGCTATGGCTACACCTTC.

This rearrangement joins TRBV5-1 to TRBJ1-2, with TRBD1 as a possible D gene (6 bases). V lost 0 bases and J lost 5, with 8 bases in between. This CDR3 spans 13 amino acids. CDR1 is SGHRS, CDR2 YFSETQ, per germline. CDR3 protein: CASSLEGEYGYTF. CDR3 bases: TGCGCCAGCAGCTTGGAGGGGGAATATGGCTACACCTTC.

The sample holds many counts of this clonotype. The chain joins TRBV7-2 to TRBJ2-7, with 8 bases aligning to TRBD2. The germline V gene has CDR1 SGHTA and CDR2 FQGNSA. V gave up 7 bases and J gave up 7 bases; unmatched junction bases: 15. The CDR3 consists of 15 residues. The CDR3 sequence: CASKPRGGIPGEQYF. The CDR3 DNA follows: TGTGCCAGCAAACCACGCGGGGGGATTCCTGGGGAGCAGTACTTC.

In this sample, this clonotype turned up many times. The chain has TRBV5-1 and TRBJ2-3; D is possibly TRBD1 or TRBD2 (5 bases each). This CDR3 has 14 residues. Looked up from germline, CDR1 is SGHRS and CDR2 is YFSETQ. The germline V and J ends were trimmed by 0 bases and 10 bases, with 15 bases remaining between them. CDR3 DNA: TGCGCCAGCAGCTTGGCCTGGGGGAGAGAGGCGCAGTATTTT. The encoded protein is CASSLAWGREAQYF.

Many counts were recorded for this clonotype. The chain has TRBV3-1 and TRBJ2-3; 8 nucleotides line up with TRBD2. J gave up 4 bases and V 3 bases, and 9 bases lay outside the gene matches. The CDR3 runs 16 residues. Germline V gene data show CDR1 as LGHDT and CDR2 as YNNKEL (reference sequence). The CDR3 region is CASSHRKRGSADTQYF. The DNA for the CDR3 is TGTGCCAGCAGCCATAGAAAGCGGGGGAGCGCAGATACGCAGTATTTT.